What follows are 18 T cell receptor beta chains derived from one specimen sequenced in a study of cytomegalovirus exposure and HLA in healthy donors. Both 60 Vbeta primers and 13 Jbeta primers went into the PCR. Using immunoSEQ multiplex PCR, the repertoire was profiled, and TCRdb retains in-frame clones only, with some absent. The sample yields fewer than 90,000 clones, around four fifths seen once. The specimen was PBMCs. The receptors were sampled from a man aged 25 to 40 in good health and CMV-seropositive.

The rearrangement links TRBV7-6 to TRBJ2-5; D is ambiguous. Looked up from germline, CDR1 is SGHVS and CDR2 is FNYEAQ. Trimming removed 2 bases from V and 4 bases from J, with 8 bases in between. CDR3 length: 13 amino acids. The CDR3 region is CASSLQVGETQYF. CDR3 sequence (DNA): TGTGCCAGCAGCTTACAGGTGGGAGAGACCCAGTACTTC.

The chain is built from TRBV7-6 and TRBJ2-7; 7 nucleotides agree with TRBD2. Trimming took 5 bases from V and 4 from J; bases not matched to a gene: 2. This CDR3 region has 12 residues. Germline lookup yields CDR1 SGHVS and CDR2 FNYEAQ. This chain's CDR3 is CASSPGGYEQYF. CDR3 DNA: TGTGCCAGCAGCCCCGGGGGGTACGAGCAGTACTTC.

This chain links TRBV15 with TRBJ2-3; 10 bases are a match to TRBD1. V shed 7 bases and J 3 bases; nucleotides not matched to a gene: 7. The CDR3 is made up of 15 amino acids. CDR1 is LNHNV, CDR2 YYDKDF, per germline (reference sequence). This CDR3 is CATTAGTGVTDTQYF. DNA for the CDR3: TGTGCCACCACCGCCGGGACAGGGGTAACAGATACGCAGTATTTT.

This clone is termed medium-sized. The chain recombines TRBV6-4 with TRBJ1-1, with D unclear. The CDR3 length is 14 residues. V lost 2 bases, J lost 1 base, and 8 bases lay in between. Per germline, CDR1 MRHNA and CDR2 SNTAGT. CDR3 loop: CASSDGVENTEAFF. For the CDR3, the DNA is TGTGCCAGCAGTGACGGTGTAGAGAACACTGAAGCTTTCTTT.

The V and J genes are TRBV14 and TRBJ2-7; possibly TRBD1 for D (6 bases). The CDR3 loop spans 12 amino acids. CDR1 and CDR2 from the germline V gene are SGHDN and FVKESK. The V gene lost 4 bases and the J gene lost 11 bases, with 15 bases spanning the gap. As DNA, the CDR3 is TGTGCCAGCAGCCGAGGATCAGGGGTAAAGTACTTC. Its protein product is CASSRGSGVKYF.

This chain uses TRBV28 with TRBJ1-6, with 9 bases identical to TRBD1. This CDR3 is built from 19 residues. Trimming cost V 5 bases and J 0 bases; bases outside gene matches: 11. Per germline, CDR1 MDHEN and CDR2 SYDVKM. The CDR3 DNA is TGTGCCAGCAGTCCAACACCCGGGACAGGGAGCTCCTATAATTCACCCCTCCACTTT. Translating gives CASSPTPGTGSSYNSPLHF.

The genes are TRBV19 and TRBJ1-1; no definite D call. CDR1 LNHDA and CDR2 SQIVND come from the germline V gene (reference sequence). Trimming took 9 bases from V and 0 from J, leaving 14 bases between them. The CDR3 loop spans 14 amino acids. CDR3 sequence reads: CASFPGAMNTEAFF. The CDR3 DNA follows: TGTGCCAGCTTCCCCGGAGCCATGAACACTGAAGCTTTCTTT.

The chain couples TRBV27 to TRBJ2-3, with a possible D match to TRBD2 (5 bases). Per the germline V gene, CDR1 is MNHEY and CDR2 is SMNVEV (reference sequence). Trimming removed 1 base from V and 3 bases from J, with 8 bases in between. The CDR3 covers 14 residues. CDR3 sequence (DNA): TGTGCCAGCAGTTTATATCCGGGAACAGATACGCAGTATTTT. It specifies CASSLYPGTDTQYF.

This clone was counted only a few times. This rearrangement joins TRBV5-6 to TRBJ2-7; no clear D gene. Germline assignment: CDR1 SGHDT and CDR2 YYEEEE. The CDR3 extends over 13 amino acids. V lost 3 bases, J lost 4 bases, and 11 bases lay in between. The DNA for the CDR3 is TGTGCCAGCAGCTCGCAGATGGTATACGAGCAGTACTTC. Translated: CASSSQMVYEQYF.

The genes are TRBV11-1 and TRBJ1-5; D is possibly TRBD1 (5 bases). Germline-derived CDR1 and CDR2 are SGHAT and FQDESV (reference sequence). The CDR3 is made up of 19 amino acids. Between the trimmed V and J ends, which lost 3 bases and 0 bases, there was a span of 21 bases. The CDR3: CASSLTSGGKTNSNQPQHF. DNA for the CDR3: TGTGCCAGCAGCTTGACGAGCGGGGGGAAGACGAATAGCAATCAGCCCCAGCATTTT.

The chain is built from TRBV7-8 and TRBJ2-3; TRBD1 aligns across 9 bases. V lost 5 bases to trimming and J lost 7 bases; unmatched junction nucleotides: 7. In germline, CDR1 is SGHVS, CDR2 FQNEAQ. This CDR3 is built from 14 residues. CDR3 sequence reads: CASSRPGTGNTQYF. CDR3 DNA: TGTGCCAGCAGCCGTCCCGGGACAGGGAATACGCAGTATTTT.

This clone was detected only a few times. The V gene is TRBV15, the J gene TRBJ2-4, with 7 bases aligning to TRBD1. After removal of 9 bases from V and 8 bases from J, the junction contained 13 bases not matched to a gene. The length of the CDR3 is 14 residues. The germline CDR1 and CDR2 sequences are LNHNV and YYDKDF (reference sequence). The CDR3 region is CATSHRGMGDIQYF. DNA of the CDR3: TGTGCCACGAGCCACAGGGGAATGGGGGACATTCAGTACTTC.

The J gene is TRBJ1-1, the V gene TRBV5-1; the D gene is possibly TRBD1 (6 bases). The germline V gene encodes CDR1 SGHRS and CDR2 YFSETQ. V shed 0 bases and J shed 1 base, with 7 bases lying between them. The length of the CDR3 is 14 residues. The CDR3 DNA reads as TGCGCCAGCAGCTTGGGGGGGCAGAACACTGAAGCTTTCTTT. This encodes CASSLGGQNTEAFF.

The chain has TRBV7-9 and TRBJ2-2; 9 nucleotides match TRBD2. The CDR3 runs 16 residues. Germline V lookup: CDR1 SEHNR, CDR2 FQNEAQ (reference sequence). CDR3 bases: TGTTCCTACCACGAGACCCAGCGGGGGGTCACCGGGGAGCTGTTTTTT. Its protein product is CSYHETQRGVTGELFF. Looking up the rest from reference TRBV7-9 and TRBJ2-2 gives the full variable domain: DTGVSQNPRHKITKRGQNVTFRCDPISEHNRLYWYRQTLGQGPEFLTYFQNEAQLEKSRLLSDRFSAERPKGSFSTLEIQRTEQGDSAMYLCSYHETQRGVTGELFFGEGSRLTVL.

This clone appeared once. The chain uses TRBV6-6 and TRBJ1-1; D is possibly TRBD1 (5 bases). This CDR3 comprises 15 residues. V lost 0 bases, J lost 5 bases, and 13 bases lay in between. The germline gives CDR1 MNHNY, CDR2 SVGAGI (reference sequence). CDR3 amino acids: CASSYSGGVSTEAFF. The CDR3 DNA sequence: TGTGCCAGCAGTTACTCGGGGGGAGTCAGTACTGAAGCTTTCTTT.

V gene TRBV7-9 combines with J gene TRBJ1-3; 7 bases align to TRBD1. The germline V gene has CDR1 SEHNR and CDR2 FQNEAQ (reference sequence). This CDR3 is built from 14 residues. J gave up 2 bases and V 4 bases, and 2 bases lay outside the gene matches. The CDR3 DNA sequence: TGTGCCAGCAGCTCGACAGGGCCTGGAAACACCATATATTTT. It encodes CASSSTGPGNTIYF. Supplemented by reference TRBV7-9 and TRBJ1-3, the full variable domain reads DTGVSQNPRHKITKRGQNVTFRCDPISEHNRLYWYRQTLGQGPEFLTYFQNEAQLEKSRLLSDRFSAERPKGSFSTLEIQRTEQGDSAMYLCASSSTGPGNTIYFGEGSWLTVV.

V is TRBV6-5 and J is TRBJ2-2; no reliable D call. V dropped 1 base and J dropped 7 bases, with 13 bases sitting between them. Germline V gene sequence: CDR1 MNHEY, CDR2 SVGAGI. CDR3 size: 15 residues. CDR3 nucleotide sequence: TGTGCCAGCAGTTACTACGTCTACCTAGTCGGGGAGCTGTTTTTT. Its protein product is CASSYYVYLVGELFF.

This clone occurred a few times. The CDR3 DNA is TGCAGCGTTCCCCTGGGGGCAGCACAGCATGGCTACACCTTC. Residues: CSVPLGAAQHGYTF. V is TRBV29-1 and J is TRBJ1-2; D is possibly TRBD1 (6 bases). Germline V lookup: CDR1 SQVTM, CDR2 ANQGSEA. The CDR3 has 14 amino acids. The V gene lost 5 bases and the J gene lost 6 bases, with 19 bases spanning the gap.